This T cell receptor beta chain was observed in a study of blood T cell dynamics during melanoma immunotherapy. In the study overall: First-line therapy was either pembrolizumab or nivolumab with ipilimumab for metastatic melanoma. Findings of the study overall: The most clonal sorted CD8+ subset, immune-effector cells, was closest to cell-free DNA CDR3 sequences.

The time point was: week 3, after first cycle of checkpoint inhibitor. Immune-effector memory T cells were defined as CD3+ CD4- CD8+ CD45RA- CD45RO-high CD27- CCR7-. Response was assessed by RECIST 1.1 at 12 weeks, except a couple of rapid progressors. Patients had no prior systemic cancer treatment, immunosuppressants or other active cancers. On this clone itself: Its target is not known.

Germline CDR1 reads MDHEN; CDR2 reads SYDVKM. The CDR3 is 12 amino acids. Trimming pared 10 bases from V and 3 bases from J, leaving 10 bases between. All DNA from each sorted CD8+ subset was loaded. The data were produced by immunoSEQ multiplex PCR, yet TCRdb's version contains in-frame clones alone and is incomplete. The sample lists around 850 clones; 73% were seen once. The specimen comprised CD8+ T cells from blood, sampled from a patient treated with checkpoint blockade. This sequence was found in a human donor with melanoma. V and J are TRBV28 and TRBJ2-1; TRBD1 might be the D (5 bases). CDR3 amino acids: CATKGIYNEQFF. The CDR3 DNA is TGTGCCACAAAGGGGATCTACAATGAGCAGTTCTTC.